The 16 T cell receptor beta chains below come from one sample, sequenced in a study of glioma-infiltrating T cells. Using RNA template, CDR3s of TCR alpha and beta were amplified with iRepertoire arm-PCR. MiXCR, applied by TCRdb to the multiplex PCR reads, yields one record per CDR3 protein. The sample yields more than 95,000 distinct CDR3 sequences, about 28% seen once. The sequenced sample was glioma tissue, nonneoplastic brain tissue, or PBMCs (not recorded which). Source of these receptors: a human donor with low-grade glioma or glioblastoma, undergoing nonglioma brain surgery, or in good health (not recorded which).

This clonotype has ten or more counts. The chain carries TRBV7-2 and TRBJ2-1; the D is unclear. CDR1 and CDR2 from the germline V gene are SGHTA and FQGNSA. This CDR3 contains 17 residues. V lost 2 bases and J 0 bases, leaving 14 bases between the germline ends. In DNA form, the CDR3 reads TGTGCCAGCAGCTTACAGCCCAGCTTCAGCTCCTACAATGAGCAGTTCTTC. Translating it yields CASSLQPSFSSYNEQFF.

Details on this clonotype: A much larger clone lies a single base off, so this may be a read error. The chain carries TRBV7-2 and TRBJ2-3, with a possible D match to TRBD1 (5 bases). This CDR3 spans 15 amino acids. Germline CDR1 and CDR2: SGHTA and FQGNSA. CDR3 amino acids: CASSLRQGHADRQYF. CDR3 nucleotides: TGTGCCAGCAGCTTAAGGCAGGGTCATGCAGATAGGCAGTATTTT.

This clonotype was observed many times. The chain carries TRBV29-1 and TRBJ2-3, with D possibly matching TRBD2 (6 bases). This CDR3 has 13 residues. CDR1 is SQVTM, CDR2 ANQGSEA, per germline. V lost 7 bases to trimming and J lost 3 bases, with 14 bases between them. The CDR3 nucleotides are TGCAGCGCCGATCTGGGGGGTACAGATACGCAGTATTTT. Translation gives CSADLGGTDTQYF.

This clonotype was counted at least ten times. The chain has TRBV29-1 and TRBJ2-7, with D possibly matching TRBD1 (5 bases). V shed 4 bases and J shed 0 bases, with 7 bases lying between them. The CDR3 has 12 residues. Germline-derived CDR1 and CDR2 are SQVTM and ANQGSEA. Here the CDR3 DNA reads TGCAGCGTTGCCACAGGCTCCTACGAGCAGTACTTC. Protein product: CSVATGSYEQYF.

Comments on this clonotype: This clone may be a read error of a much larger clone one base away. This chain connects TRBV7-2 to TRBJ2-1; D call uncertain. Germline V gene data show CDR1 as SGHTA and CDR2 as FQGNSA. CDR3 length: 14 residues. V was clipped by 8 bases and J by 3 bases, with 14 bases between them. Here the CDR3 reads CASALGLYYNEQFF. In DNA, the CDR3 is TGTGCCAGCGCCTTGGGCCTCTACTACAATGAGCAGTTCTTC.

This clonotype was picked up many times. The rearrangement joins TRBV4-1 to TRBJ2-1, with 9 bases matching TRBD1. This CDR3 has 15 amino acids. J gave up 8 bases and V 4 bases, and 9 bases lay outside the gene matches. Germline V lookup: CDR1 MGHRA, CDR2 YSYEKL. In DNA, the CDR3 is TGCGCCAGCAGCCCCTCACAGGGGGCGGTCGATGAGCAGTTCTTC. This gives the protein CASSPSQGAVDEQFF.

This clonotype was recorded many times. The J gene is TRBJ2-1, the V gene TRBV18, with 7 bases lining up with TRBD2. Per germline, CDR1 KGHSH and CDR2 LQKENI. V shed 0 bases, J shed 0 bases, and the junction held 2 bases outside the gene matches. The CDR3 length is 16 residues. For the CDR3, the DNA is TGTGCCAGCTCACCACCCTGGACTAGCTCCTACAATGAGCAGTTCTTC. Translating it yields CASSPPWTSSYNEQFF.

This clonotype was seen at least ten times. V and J are TRBV7-9 and TRBJ2-7, with unresolved D. The CDR3 is 15 residues long. Germline CDR1 reads SEHNR; CDR2 reads FQNEAQ (reference sequence). Trimming shortened V by 4 bases and J by 0 bases, and 13 bases separated the two germline ends. The CDR3 loop is CASSSGKRTSYEQYF. CDR3 bases: TGTGCCAGCAGCTCTGGAAAAAGGACCTCCTACGAGCAGTACTTC.

This chain uses TRBV7-2 with TRBJ1-1; tentatively, D is TRBD1 (6 bases). Trimming took off 7 bases at V and 0 bases at J, with 12 bases between the two ends. The CDR3 covers 14 residues. Germline assignment: CDR1 SGHTA and CDR2 FQGNSA. CDR3 sequence (DNA): TGTGCCAGCAACTGGACAGAACTGAACACTGAAGCTTTCTTT. Amino acids: CASNWTELNTEAFF.

With respect to this clonotype: Since a much larger clone is just one base distant, this may be a read error. This chain links TRBV20-1 with TRBJ1-5; D not certain. Trimming took off 1 base at V and 3 bases at J, with 10 bases between the two ends. The CDR3 covers 14 residues. Germline V lookup: CDR1 DFQATT, CDR2 SNEGSKA (reference sequence). The CDR3 is CSARGWQNNQPQHF. The CDR3 coding sequence is TGCAGTGCTAGAGGGTGGCAGAACAATCAGCCCCAGCATTTT.

This clonotype appeared a few times. The V gene is TRBV12-3 or TRBV12-4, the J gene TRBJ2-7, with 7 bases lining up with TRBD1. The CDR3 has 12 amino acids. V shed 9 bases and J 4 bases; nucleotides not matched to a gene: 6. The CDR3 sequence: CASGTARYEQYF. In DNA form, the CDR3 reads TGTGCCAGTGGGACAGCTCGATACGAGCAGTACTTC.

This chain links TRBV12-3 or TRBV12-4 with TRBJ2-3, with D maybe TRBD2 (5 bases). V was clipped by 7 bases and J by 3 bases, with 11 bases between them. CDR3 length: 13 amino acids. DNA for the CDR3: TGTGCCAGCACGGAGGTGGGTACAGATACGCAGTATTTT. Translating gives CASTEVGTDTQYF.

This clonotype was counted only a few times. The chain recombines TRBV12-3 or TRBV12-4 with TRBJ2-7, with D tentatively TRBD1 (6 bases). The CDR3 covers 14 residues. V lost 8 bases and J lost 2, with 16 bases in between. DNA of the CDR3: TGTGCCAGCGGAACAGGGATTTCACCCTACGAGCAGTACTTC. This encodes CASGTGISPYEQYF.

This clonotype showed up many times. The chain employs TRBV20-1 and TRBJ2-3, with no clear D. Germline CDR1 is DFQATT and CDR2 is SNEGSKA (reference sequence). The CDR3 has 15 residues. Trimming stripped 0 bases from V and 6 bases from J, with 16 bases between. CDR3 DNA sequence: TGCAGTGCTAGAGATAGAGGACCACACTTCGATACGCAGTATTTT. Its protein is CSARDRGPHFDTQYF.

Comment on this clonotype: This may be a read error, as it is one base from a much larger clone. V usage is TRBV27 and J usage is TRBJ2-7; 9 positions match TRBD2. The CDR3 length is 18 residues. The germline CDR1 and CDR2 sequences are MNHEY and SMNVEV (reference sequence). The trim removed 5 bases at V and 3 bases at J, leaving 17 bases unmatched. CDR3 protein: CASSNRVALAGHYYEQYF. The CDR3 nucleotides read TGTGCCAGCAGTAACCGAGTGGCTCTAGCGGGACATTACTACGAGCAGTACTTC.

The count of this clonotype is one. Because it lacks the conserved phenylalanine or tryptophan at the end, this CDR3 is likely a read error. The rearrangement joins TRBV7-8 to TRBJ1-1; the match to TRBD1 covers 11 bases. CDR3 length: 15 amino acids. Germline values: CDR1 SGHVS, CDR2 FQNEAQ. J was trimmed by 0 bases and V by 5 bases; bases with no gene match: 2. Here the CDR3 reads CASSGQGALNTEAFL. The CDR3 bases are TGTGCCAGCAGCGGACAGGGGGCACTGAACACTGAAGCTTTCCTT.